This T cell receptor (beta chain) was identified in a study of blood T cell repertoires in COVID-19. This clone occurred once. Data came from immunoSEQ multiplex PCR; TCRdb stores just in-frame clones and leaves some out. The sample records over 200,000 clones, about 85% being singletons. Germline V gene sequence: CDR1 SQVTM, CDR2 ANQGSEA. Trimming cost V 0 bases and J 2 bases; bases outside gene matches: 9. The CDR3 extends over 16 amino acids. The sample was PBMCs or T cells enriched from blood (not recorded which). The TCR originated in a man aged 25-40 years who had recovered from COVID-19. The V gene is TRBV29-1, the J gene TRBJ2-7; 8 nucleotides align to TRBD2. CDR3: CSVEDRLAGRTYEQYF. Here the CDR3 DNA reads TGCAGCGTTGAAGATCGTTTAGCGGGAAGAACCTACGAGCAGTACTTC.